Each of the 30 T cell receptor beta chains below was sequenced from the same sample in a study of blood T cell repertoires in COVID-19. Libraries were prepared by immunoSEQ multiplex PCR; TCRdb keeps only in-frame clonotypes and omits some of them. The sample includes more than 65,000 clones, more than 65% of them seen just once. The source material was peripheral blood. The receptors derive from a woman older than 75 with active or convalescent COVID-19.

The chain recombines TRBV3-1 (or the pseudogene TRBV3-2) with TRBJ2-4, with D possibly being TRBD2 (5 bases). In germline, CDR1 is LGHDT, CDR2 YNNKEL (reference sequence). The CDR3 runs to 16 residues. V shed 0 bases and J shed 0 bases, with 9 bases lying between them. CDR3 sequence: CASSQDPGLAKNIQYF. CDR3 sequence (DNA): TGTGCCAGCAGCCAAGATCCGGGGTTAGCCAAAAACATTCAGTACTTC.

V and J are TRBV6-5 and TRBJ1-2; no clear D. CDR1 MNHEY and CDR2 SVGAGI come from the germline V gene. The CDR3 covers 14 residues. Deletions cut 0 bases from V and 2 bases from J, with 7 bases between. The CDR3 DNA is TGTGCCAGCAGTTACTCGTCACAGAACTATGGCTACACCTTC. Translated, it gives CASSYSSQNYGYTF.

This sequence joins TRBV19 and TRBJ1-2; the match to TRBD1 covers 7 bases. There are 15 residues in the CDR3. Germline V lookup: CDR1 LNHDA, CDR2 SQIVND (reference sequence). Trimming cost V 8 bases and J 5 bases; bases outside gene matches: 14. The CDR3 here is CASRQSRGALYGYTF. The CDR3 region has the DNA TGTGCCAGTCGACAAAGCAGGGGGGCCCTTTATGGCTACACCTTC.

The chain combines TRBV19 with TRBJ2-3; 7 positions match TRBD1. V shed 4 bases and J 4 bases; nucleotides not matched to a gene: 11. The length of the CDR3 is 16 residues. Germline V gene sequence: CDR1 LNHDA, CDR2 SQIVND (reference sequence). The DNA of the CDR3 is TGTGCCAGTAGTAGTAGTGGGCAGGGGGTTGCAGATACGCAGTATTTT. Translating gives CASSSSGQGVADTQYF.

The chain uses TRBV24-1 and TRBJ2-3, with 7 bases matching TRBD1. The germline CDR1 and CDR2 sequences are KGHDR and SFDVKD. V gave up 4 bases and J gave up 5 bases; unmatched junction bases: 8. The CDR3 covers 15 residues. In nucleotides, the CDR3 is TGTGCCACCAGTGACCAGGACAGGCTAAGAGATACGCAGTATTTT. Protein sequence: CATSDQDRLRDTQYF.

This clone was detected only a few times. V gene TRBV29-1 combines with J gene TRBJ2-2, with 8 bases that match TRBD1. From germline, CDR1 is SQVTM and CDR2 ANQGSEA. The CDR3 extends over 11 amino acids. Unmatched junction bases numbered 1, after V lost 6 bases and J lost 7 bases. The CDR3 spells CSVGTGGELFF. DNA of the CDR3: TGCAGCGTGGGGACAGGCGGGGAGCTGTTTTTT.

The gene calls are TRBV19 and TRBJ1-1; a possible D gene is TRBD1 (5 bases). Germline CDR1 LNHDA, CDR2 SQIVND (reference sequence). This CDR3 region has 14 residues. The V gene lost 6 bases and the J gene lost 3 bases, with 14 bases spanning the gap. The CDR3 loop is CASRVGLQDTEAFF. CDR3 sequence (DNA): TGTGCCAGTAGAGTGGGACTTCAGGACACTGAAGCTTTCTTT.

CDR3 residues: CASSVQANYGYTF. CDR3 in DNA: TGTGCCAGCAGCGTACAGGCGAACTATGGCTACACCTTC. V is TRBV9 and J is TRBJ1-2, with unresolved D. CDR3 length: 13 residues. CDR1 is SGDLS and CDR2 is YYNGEE in the germline V gene. Between the trimmed V and J ends, which lost 1 base and 2 bases, there was a span of 6 bases.

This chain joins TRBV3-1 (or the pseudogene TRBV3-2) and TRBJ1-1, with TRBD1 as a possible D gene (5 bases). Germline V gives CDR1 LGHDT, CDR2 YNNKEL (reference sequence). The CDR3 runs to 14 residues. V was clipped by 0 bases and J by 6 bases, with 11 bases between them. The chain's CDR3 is CASSQDRGFAEAFF. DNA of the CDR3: TGTGCCAGCAGCCAAGATCGGGGGTTCGCTGAAGCTTTCTTT.

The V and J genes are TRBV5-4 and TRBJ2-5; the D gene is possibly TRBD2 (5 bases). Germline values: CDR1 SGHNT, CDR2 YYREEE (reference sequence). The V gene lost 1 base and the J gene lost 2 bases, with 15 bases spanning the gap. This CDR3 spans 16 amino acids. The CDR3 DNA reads TGTGCCAGCAGCTTGCCGGCCGCTAGCAGTCAAGAGACCCAGTACTTC. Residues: CASSLPAASSQETQYF. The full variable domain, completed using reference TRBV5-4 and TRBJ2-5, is ETGVTQSPTHLIKTRGQQVTLRCSSQSGHNTVSWYQQALGQGPQFIFQYYREEENGRGNFPPRFSGLQFPNYSSELNVNALELDDSALYLCASSLPAASSQETQYFGPGTRLLVL.

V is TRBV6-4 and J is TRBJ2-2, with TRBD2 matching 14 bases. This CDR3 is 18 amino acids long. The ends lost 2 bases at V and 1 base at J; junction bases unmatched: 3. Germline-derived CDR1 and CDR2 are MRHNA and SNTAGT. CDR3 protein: CASSDPGTSGGNTGELFF. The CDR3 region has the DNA TGTGCCAGCAGTGACCCCGGGACTAGCGGGGGGAACACCGGGGAGCTGTTTTTT.

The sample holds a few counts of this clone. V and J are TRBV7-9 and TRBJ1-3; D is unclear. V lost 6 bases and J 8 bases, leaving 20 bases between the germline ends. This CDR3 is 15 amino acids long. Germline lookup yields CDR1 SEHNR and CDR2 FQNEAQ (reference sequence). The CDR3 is CASSPGGEAADTIYF. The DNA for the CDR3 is TGTGCCAGCAGTCCGGGAGGTGAGGCGGCGGACACCATATATTTT. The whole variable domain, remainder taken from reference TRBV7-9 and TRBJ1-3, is DTGVSQNPRHKITKRGQNVTFRCDPISEHNRLYWYRQTLGQGPEFLTYFQNEAQLEKSRLLSDRFSAERPKGSFSTLEIQRTEQGDSAMYLCASSPGGEAADTIYFGEGSWLTVV.

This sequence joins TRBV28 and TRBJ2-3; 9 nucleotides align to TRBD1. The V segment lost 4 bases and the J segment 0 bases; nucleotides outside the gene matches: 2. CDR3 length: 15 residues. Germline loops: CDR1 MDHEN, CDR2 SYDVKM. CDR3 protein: CASSSDRGSTDTQYF. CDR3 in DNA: TGTGCCAGCAGTTCCGACAGGGGGAGCACAGATACGCAGTATTTT.

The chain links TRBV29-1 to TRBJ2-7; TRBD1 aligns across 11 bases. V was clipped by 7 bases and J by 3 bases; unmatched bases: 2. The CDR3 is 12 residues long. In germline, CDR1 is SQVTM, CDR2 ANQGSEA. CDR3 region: CSGGQGGYEQYF. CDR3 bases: TGCAGCGGGGGACAGGGGGGCTACGAGCAGTACTTC.

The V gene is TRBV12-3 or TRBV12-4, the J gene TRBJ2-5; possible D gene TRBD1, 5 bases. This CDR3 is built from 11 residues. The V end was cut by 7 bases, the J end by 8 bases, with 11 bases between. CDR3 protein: CASTREGTQYF. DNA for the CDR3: TGTGCCAGCACCAGGGAAGGTACCCAGTACTTC.

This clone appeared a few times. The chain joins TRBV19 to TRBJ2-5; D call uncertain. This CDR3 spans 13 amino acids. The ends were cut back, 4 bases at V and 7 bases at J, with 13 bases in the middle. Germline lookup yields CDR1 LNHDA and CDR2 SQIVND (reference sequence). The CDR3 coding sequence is TGTGCCAGTAGTAACCCCGCTCCCGGGACCCAGTACTTC. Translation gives CASSNPAPGTQYF. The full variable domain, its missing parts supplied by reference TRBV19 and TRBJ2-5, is DGGITQSPKYLFRKEGQNVTLSCEQNLNHDAMYWYRQDPGQGLRLIYYSQIVNDFQKGDIAEGYSVSREKKESFPLTVTSAQKNPTAFYLCASSNPAPGTQYFGPGTRLLVL.

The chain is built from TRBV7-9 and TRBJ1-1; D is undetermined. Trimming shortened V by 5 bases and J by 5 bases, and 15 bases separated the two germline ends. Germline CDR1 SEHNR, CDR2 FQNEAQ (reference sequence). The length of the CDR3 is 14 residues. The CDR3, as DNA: TGTGCCAGCAGCCTAACCGGGGTGAGAACTGAAGCTTTCTTT. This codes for CASSLTGVRTEAFF.

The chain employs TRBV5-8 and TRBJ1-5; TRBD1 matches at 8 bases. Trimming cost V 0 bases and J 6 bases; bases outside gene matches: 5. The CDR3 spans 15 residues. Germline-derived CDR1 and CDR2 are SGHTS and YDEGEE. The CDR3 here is CASSLGTGRAQPQHF. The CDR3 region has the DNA TGTGCCAGCAGCTTGGGGACAGGGCGGGCTCAGCCCCAGCATTTT.

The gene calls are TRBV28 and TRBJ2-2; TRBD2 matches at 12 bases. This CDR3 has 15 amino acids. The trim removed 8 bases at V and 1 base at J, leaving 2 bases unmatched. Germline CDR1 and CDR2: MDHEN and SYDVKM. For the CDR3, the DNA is TGTGCCAGCCTACTAGCGGGGGGGAACACCGGGGAGCTGTTTTTT. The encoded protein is CASLLAGGNTGELFF.

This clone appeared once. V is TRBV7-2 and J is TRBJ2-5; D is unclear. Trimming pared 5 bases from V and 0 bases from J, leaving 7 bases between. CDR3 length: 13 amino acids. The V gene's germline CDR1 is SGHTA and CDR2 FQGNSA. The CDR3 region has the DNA TGTGCCAGCAGCCGAAGAGACCAAGAGACCCAGTACTTC. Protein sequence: CASSRRDQETQYF.

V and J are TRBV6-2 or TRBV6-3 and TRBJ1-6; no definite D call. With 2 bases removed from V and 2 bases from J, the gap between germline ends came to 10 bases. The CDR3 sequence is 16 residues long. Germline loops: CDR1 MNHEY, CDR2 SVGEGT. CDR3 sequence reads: CASSYAGDAYNSPLHF. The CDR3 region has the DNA TGTGCCAGCAGTTACGCAGGTGACGCCTATAATTCACCCCTCCACTTT.

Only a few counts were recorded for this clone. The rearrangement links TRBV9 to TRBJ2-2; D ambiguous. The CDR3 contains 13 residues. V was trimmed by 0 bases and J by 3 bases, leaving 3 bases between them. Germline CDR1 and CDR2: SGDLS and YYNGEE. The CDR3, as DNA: TGTGCCAGCAGCGTAGGCGACACCGGGGAGCTGTTTTTT. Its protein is CASSVGDTGELFF.

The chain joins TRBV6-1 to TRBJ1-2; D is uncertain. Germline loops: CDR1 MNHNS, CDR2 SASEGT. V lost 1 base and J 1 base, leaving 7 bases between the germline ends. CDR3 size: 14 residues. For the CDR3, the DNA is TGTGCCAGCAGTGAAGGTTCCGGTAACTATGGCTACACCTTC. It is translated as CASSEGSGNYGYTF.

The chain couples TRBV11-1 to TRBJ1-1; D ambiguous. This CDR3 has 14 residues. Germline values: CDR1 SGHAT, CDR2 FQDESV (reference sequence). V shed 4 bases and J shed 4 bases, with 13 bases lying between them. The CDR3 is CASSSQWAGTEAFF. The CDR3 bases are TGTGCCAGCAGCTCGCAATGGGCGGGCACTGAAGCTTTCTTT.

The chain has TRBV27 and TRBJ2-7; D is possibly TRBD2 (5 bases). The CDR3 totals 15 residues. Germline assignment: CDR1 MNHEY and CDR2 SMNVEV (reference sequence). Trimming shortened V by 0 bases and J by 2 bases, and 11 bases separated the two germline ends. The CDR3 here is CASSLSFRGTYEQYF. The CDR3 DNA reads TGTGCCAGCAGTTTATCGTTCCGGGGAACCTACGAGCAGTACTTC.

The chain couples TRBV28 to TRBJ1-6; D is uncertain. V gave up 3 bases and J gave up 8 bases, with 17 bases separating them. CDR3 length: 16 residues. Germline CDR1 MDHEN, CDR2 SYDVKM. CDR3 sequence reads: CASSLVGLRIHSPLHF. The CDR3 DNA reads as TGTGCCAGCAGTTTGGTGGGCCTTAGAATCCATTCACCCCTCCACTTT.

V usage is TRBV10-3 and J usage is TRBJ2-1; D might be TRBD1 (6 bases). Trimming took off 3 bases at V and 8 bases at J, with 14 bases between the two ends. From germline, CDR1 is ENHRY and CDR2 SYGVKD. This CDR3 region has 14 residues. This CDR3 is CAISEQLGAYEQFF. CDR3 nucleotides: TGTGCCATCAGTGAACAGCTGGGGGCCTATGAGCAGTTCTTC.

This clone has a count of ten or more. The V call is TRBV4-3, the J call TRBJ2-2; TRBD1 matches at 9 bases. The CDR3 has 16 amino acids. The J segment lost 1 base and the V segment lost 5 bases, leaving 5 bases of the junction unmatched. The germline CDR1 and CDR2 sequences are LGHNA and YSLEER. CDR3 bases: TGCGCCAGCAGCTCTCGGACAGGGGTGAACACCGGGGAGCTGTTTTTT. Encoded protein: CASSSRTGVNTGELFF.

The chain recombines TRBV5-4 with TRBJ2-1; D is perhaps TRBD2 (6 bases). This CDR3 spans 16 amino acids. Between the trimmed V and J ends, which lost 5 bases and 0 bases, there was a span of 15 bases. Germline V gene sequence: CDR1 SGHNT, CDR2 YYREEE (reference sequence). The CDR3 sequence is CASRRGTPSSYNEQFF. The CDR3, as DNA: TGTGCCAGCAGGCGCGGGACTCCCAGCTCCTACAATGAGCAGTTCTTC. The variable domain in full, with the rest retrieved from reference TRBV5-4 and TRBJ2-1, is ETGVTQSPTHLIKTRGQQVTLRCSSQSGHNTVSWYQQALGQGPQFIFQYYREEENGRGNFPPRFSGLQFPNYSSELNVNALELDDSALYLCASRRGTPSSYNEQFFGPGTRLTVL.

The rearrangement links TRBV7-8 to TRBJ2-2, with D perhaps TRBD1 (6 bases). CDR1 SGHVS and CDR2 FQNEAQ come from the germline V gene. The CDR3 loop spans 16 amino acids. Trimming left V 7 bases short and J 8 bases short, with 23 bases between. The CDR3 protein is CASTQGWGPNKGELFF. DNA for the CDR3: TGTGCCAGCACCCAGGGGTGGGGACCTAACAAGGGGGAGCTGTTTTTT.